This T cell receptor beta chain stems from a study of response to subunit inactivated influenza vaccine. About this clonotype itself: Its antigen remains unknown.

General study findings and limits: New T cells are recruited in small numbers by each seasonal influenza vaccination, according to the authors' suggestion.

The CDR3 has 13 amino acids. V lost 6 bases, J lost 0 bases, and 12 bases lay in between. Germline lookup yields CDR1 DFQATT and CDR2 SNEGSKA (reference sequence). One entry per CDR3 protein results from TCRdb running MiXCR on the RT-PCR reads. Of around 170,000 distinct CDR3 sequences listed, roughly a tenth are singletons. The receptor was isolated from a man in his fifties or sixties who received an inactivated influenza vaccine. Specimen: CD8+ T cells sorted from PBMCs, collected around 25 months after vaccination. This chain joins TRBV20-1 and TRBJ2-7; D possibly corresponds to TRBD2 (5 bases). CDR3 sequence: CSAVPGNSYEQYF. As DNA, the CDR3 is TGCAGTGCAGTTCCGGGAAACTCCTACGAGCAGTACTTC.